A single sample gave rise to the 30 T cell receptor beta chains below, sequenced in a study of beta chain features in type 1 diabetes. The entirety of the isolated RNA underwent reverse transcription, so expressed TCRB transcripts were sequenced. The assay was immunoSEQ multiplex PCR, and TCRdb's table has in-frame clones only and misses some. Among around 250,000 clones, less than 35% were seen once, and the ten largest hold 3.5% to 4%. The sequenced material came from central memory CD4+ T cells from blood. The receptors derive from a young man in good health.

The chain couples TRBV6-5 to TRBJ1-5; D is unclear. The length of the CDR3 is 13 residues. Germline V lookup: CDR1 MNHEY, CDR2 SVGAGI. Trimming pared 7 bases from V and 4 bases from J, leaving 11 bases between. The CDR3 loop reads CASMKDGNQPQHF. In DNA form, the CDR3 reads TGTGCCAGCATGAAGGACGGGAATCAGCCCCAGCATTTT.

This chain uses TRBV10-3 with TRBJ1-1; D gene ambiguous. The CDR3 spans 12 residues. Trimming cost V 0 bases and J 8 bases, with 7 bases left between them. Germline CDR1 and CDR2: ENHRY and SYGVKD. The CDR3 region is CAISESWTEAFF. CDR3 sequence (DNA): TGTGCCATCAGTGAGTCGTGGACCGAAGCTTTCTTT.

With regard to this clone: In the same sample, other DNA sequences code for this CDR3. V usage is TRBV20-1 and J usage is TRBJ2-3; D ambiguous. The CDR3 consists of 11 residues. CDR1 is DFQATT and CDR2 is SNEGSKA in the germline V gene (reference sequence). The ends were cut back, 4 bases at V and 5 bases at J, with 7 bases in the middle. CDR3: CSAILGDTQYF. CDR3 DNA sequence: TGCAGTGCTATTCTGGGAGATACGCAGTATTTT.

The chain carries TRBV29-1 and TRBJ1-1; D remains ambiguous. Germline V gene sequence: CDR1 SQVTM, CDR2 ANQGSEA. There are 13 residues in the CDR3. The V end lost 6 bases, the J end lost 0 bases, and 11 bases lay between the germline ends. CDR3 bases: TGCAGCGTCCGATCCTTCTTGAACACTGAAGCTTTCTTT. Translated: CSVRSFLNTEAFF.

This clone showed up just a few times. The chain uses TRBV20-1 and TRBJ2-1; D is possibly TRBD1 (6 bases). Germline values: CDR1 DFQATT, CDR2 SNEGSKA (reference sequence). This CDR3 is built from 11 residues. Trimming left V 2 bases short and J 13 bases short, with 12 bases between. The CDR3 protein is CSARSDSRQFF. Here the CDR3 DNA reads TGCAGTGCTAGATCGGACAGTCGTCAGTTCTTC.

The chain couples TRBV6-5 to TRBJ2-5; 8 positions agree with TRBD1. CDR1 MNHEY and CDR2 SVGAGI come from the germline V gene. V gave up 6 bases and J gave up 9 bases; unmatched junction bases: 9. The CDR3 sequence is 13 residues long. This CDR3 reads CASSRQGTTAQYF. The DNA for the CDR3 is TGTGCCAGCAGCCGACAGGGGACAACTGCCCAGTACTTC.

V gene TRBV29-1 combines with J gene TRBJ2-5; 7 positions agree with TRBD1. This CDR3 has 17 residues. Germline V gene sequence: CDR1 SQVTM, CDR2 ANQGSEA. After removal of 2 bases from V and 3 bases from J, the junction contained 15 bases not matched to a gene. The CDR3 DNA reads TGCAGCGTTGAAAAGGGGACAGCTCCTTTTGGTAAAGAGACCCAGTACTTC. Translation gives CSVEKGTAPFGKETQYF.

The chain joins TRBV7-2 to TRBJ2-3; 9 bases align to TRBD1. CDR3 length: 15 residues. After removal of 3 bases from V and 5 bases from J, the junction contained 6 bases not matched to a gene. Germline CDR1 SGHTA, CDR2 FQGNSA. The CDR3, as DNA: TGTGCCAGCAGCTTTGGGACAGGGATTCTAGATACGCAGTATTTT. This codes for CASSFGTGILDTQYF.

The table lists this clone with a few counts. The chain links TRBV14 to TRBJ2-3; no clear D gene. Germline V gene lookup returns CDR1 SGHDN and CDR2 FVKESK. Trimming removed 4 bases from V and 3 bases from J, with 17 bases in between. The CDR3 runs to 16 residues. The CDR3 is CASSPGLGPPTDTQYF. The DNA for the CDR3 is TGTGCCAGCAGCCCCGGGCTGGGCCCCCCAACAGATACGCAGTATTTT.

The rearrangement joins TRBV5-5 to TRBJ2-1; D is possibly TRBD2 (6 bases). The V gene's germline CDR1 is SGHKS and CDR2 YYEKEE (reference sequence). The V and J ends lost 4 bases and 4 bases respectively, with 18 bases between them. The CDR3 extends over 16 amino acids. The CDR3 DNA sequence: TGTGCCAGCAGCAAGGGACTCGCAGTGGATTACAATGAGCAGTTCTTC. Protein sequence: CASSKGLAVDYNEQFF.

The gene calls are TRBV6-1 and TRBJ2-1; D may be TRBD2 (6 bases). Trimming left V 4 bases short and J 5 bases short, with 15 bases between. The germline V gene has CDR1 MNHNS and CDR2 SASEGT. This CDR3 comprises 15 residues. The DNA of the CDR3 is TGTGCCAGCAGTGTTCAGAGGAGGGGCGACAATGAGCAGTTCTTC. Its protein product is CASSVQRRGDNEQFF.

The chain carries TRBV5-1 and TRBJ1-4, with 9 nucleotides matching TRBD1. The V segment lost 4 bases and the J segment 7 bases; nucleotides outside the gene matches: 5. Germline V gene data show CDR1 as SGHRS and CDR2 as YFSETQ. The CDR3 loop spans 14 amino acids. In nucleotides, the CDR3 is TGCGCCAGCAGCGACCGACAGGGGGGTGAAAAACTGTTTTTT. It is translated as CASSDRQGGEKLFF.

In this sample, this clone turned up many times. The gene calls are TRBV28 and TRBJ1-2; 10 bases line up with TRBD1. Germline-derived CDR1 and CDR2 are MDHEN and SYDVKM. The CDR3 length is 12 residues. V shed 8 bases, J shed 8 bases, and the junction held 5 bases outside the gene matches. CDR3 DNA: TGTGCCAGCGAAGACAGGGGGCGAGGCTACACCTTC. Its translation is CASEDRGRGYTF.

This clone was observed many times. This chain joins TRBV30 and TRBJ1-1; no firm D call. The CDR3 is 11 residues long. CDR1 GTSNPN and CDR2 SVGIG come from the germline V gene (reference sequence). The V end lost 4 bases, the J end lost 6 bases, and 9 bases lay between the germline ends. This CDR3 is CAWNSGSEAFF. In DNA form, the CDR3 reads TGTGCCTGGAATTCTGGCTCTGAAGCTTTCTTT.

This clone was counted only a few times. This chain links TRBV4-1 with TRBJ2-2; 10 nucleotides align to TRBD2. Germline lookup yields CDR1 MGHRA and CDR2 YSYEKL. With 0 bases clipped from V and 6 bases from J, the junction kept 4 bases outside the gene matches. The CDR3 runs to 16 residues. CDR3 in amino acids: CASSQERLAGAGELFF. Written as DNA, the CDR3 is TGCGCCAGCAGCCAAGAACGCCTAGCGGGGGCCGGGGAGCTGTTTTTT.

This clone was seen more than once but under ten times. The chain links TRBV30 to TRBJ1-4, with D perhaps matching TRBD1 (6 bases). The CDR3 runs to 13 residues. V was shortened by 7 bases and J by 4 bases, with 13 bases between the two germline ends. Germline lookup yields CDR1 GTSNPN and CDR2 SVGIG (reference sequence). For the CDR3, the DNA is TGTGCCTTGTCGACAGGCTTTAATGAAAAACTGTTTTTT. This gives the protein CALSTGFNEKLFF.

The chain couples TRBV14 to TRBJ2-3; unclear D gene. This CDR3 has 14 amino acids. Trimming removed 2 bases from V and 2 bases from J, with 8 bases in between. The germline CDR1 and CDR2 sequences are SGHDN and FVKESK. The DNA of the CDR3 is TGTGCCAGCAGCCAATACAGCAACACAGATACGCAGTATTTT. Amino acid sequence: CASSQYSNTDTQYF.

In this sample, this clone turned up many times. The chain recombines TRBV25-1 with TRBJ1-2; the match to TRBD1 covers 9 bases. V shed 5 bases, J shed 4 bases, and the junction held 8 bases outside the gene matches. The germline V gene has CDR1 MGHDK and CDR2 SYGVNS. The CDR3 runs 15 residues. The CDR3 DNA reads TGTGCCAGCAGTCCCTCCGGGACAGGGATCTATGGCTACACCTTC. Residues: CASSPSGTGIYGYTF.

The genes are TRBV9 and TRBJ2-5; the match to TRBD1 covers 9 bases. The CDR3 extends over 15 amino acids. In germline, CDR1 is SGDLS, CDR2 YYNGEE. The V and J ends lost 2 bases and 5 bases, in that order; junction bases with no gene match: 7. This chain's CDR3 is CASSVGTGFVETQYF. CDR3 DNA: TGTGCCAGCAGCGTTGGGACAGGGTTTGTGGAGACCCAGTACTTC.

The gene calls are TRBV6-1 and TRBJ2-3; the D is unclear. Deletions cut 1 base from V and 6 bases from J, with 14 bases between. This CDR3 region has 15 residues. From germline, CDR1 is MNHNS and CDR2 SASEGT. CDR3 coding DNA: TGTGCCAGCAGTGAAGGGGCAGCAACGCTCGATACGCAGTATTTT. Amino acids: CASSEGAATLDTQYF.

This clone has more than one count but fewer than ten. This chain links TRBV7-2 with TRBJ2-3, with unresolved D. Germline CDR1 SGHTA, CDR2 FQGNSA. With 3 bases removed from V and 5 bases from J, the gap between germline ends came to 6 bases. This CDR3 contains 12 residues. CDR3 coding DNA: TGTGCCAGCAGCTTTATCATAGATACGCAGTATTTT. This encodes CASSFIIDTQYF.

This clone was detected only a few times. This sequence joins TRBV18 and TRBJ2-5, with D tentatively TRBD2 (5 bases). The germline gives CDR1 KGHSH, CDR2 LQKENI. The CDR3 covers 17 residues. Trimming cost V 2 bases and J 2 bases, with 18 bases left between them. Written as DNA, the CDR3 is TGTGCCAGCTCACCATACCCGGTAATAGCGTCTCAAGAGACCCAGTACTTC. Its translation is CASSPYPVIASQETQYF.

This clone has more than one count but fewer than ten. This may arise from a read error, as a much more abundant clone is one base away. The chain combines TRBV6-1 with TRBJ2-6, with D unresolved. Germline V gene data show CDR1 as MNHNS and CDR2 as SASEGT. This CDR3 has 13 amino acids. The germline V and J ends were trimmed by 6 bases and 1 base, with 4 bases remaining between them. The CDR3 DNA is TGTGCCAGCAGGGATTCTGGGGCCAACGTCCTGACTTTC. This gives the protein CASRDSGANVLTF.

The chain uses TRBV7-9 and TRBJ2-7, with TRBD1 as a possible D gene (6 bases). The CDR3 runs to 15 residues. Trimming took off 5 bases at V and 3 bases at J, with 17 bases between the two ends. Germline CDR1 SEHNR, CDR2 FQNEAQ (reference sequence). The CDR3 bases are TGTGCCAGCAGCGCACCTCCGGGACACCTCTACGAGCAGTACTTC. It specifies CASSAPPGHLYEQYF.

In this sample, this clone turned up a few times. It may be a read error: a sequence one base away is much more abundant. The CDR3 coding sequence is TGTGCCAGCAGCCGGACAGACTACGAGCAGTACTTC. Its protein product is CASSRTDYEQYF. The chain recombines TRBV7-9 with TRBJ2-7; TRBD1 is a possible D gene (6 bases). CDR3 length: 12 amino acids. V dropped 5 bases and J dropped 3 bases, with 8 bases sitting between them. Looked up from germline, CDR1 is SEHNR and CDR2 is FQNEAQ (reference sequence).

Here the CDR3 DNA reads TGTGCCTGGAGCCGGACAGGAAGTTACGAGCAGTACTTC. This sequence encodes CAWSRTGSYEQYF. The J gene is TRBJ2-7, the V gene TRBV30, with 7 bases that match TRBD1. Germline V gene lookup returns CDR1 GTSNPN and CDR2 SVGIG (reference sequence). The CDR3 length is 13 residues. The V and J ends lost 3 bases and 4 bases, in that order; junction bases with no gene match: 6.

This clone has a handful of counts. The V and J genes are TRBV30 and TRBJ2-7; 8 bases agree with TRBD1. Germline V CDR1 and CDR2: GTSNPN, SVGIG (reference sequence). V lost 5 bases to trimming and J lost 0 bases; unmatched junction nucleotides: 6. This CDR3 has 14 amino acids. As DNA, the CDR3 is TGTGCCTGGGCCCGACAGGGGAGCTCCTACGAGCAGTACTTC. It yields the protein CAWARQGSSYEQYF. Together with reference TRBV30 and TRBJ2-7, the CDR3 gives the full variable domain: SQTIHQWPATLVQPVGSPLSLECTVEGTSNPNLYWYRQAAGRGLQLLFYSVGIGQISSEVPQNLSASRPQDRQFILSSKKLLLSDSGFYLCAWARQGSSYEQYFGPGTRLTVT.

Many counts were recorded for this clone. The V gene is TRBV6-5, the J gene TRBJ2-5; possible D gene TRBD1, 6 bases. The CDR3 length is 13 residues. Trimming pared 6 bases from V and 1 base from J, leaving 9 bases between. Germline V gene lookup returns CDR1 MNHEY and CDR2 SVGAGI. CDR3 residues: CASSRQVQETQYF. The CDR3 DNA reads TGTGCCAGCAGCCGACAGGTCCAAGAGACCCAGTACTTC.

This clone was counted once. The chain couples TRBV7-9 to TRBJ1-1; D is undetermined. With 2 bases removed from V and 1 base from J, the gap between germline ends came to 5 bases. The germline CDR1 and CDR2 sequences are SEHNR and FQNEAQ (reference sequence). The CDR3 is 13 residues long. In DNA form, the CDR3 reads TGTGCCAGCAGCTTACAAGGGAACACTGAAGCTTTCTTT. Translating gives CASSLQGNTEAFF.

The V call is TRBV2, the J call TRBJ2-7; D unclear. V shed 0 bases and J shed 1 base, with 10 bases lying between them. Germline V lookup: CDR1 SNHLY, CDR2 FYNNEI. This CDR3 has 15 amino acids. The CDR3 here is CASSEALGMSYEQYF. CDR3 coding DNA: TGTGCCAGCAGTGAAGCGTTAGGGATGTCCTACGAGCAGTACTTC.